This T cell receptor (beta chain) was found in a study of cytomegalovirus exposure and HLA in healthy donors. TCRdb's copy holds only in-frame clones and misses some; the assay was immunoSEQ multiplex PCR. The sample gives about 220,000 clones, 75% to 95% of which show up once; around 1% is in the top ten. This CDR3 contains 15 residues. The germline V gene encodes CDR1 MNHEY and CDR2 SMNVEV (reference sequence). Trimming cost V 7 bases and J 6 bases, with 18 bases left between them. The sequence was collected from a young woman in good health and CMV-seronegative. Material: PBMCs. V and J are TRBV27 and TRBJ1-4; D gene uncertain. This CDR3 reads CASTTLTEDYEKLFF. The CDR3 coding sequence is TGTGCCAGCACCACCCTCACTGAGGACTATGAAAAACTGTTTTTT.